This T cell receptor (beta chain) was observed in a study of Ad26.COV2.S vaccination and SARS-CoV-2 variants (dated by TCRdb to the early 2020s). Turning to the overall study: Donors in the vaccine arm were drawn from COV1001, a multicentre, randomized, double-blind, placebo-controlled phase I-IIa trial testing Ad26.COV2.S in healthy adults. TCRbeta repertoire sequencing served as the tool for gauging how specific and how broad the SARS-CoV-2-reactive T cell receptors were following Ad26.COV2.S vaccination. Investigators did not know the trial group allocation while performing experiments and assessing outcomes. Trial participants were randomized into five groups of five, in which low-dose or high-dose Ad26.COV2.S was given once or twice, or placebo was given on both occasions. A total of 32 samples were included in the TCR-sequenced set, comprising about 20 Ad26.COV2.S vaccine recipients, 5 placebo recipients and 8 SARS-CoV-2 convalescent individuals. Dosing of Ad26.COV2.S was intramuscular, at either 5x10^10 or 1x10^11 viral particles, delivered as one shot or as two shots spaced 56 days apart.

The study at large found these results: According to the authors, total T cell responses may have been underestimated by the TCR breadth and depth analyses. Spike-specific TCR breadth was higher in Ad26.COV2.S recipients than in placebo recipients (P = 0.0014). The study was not powered to compare responses between vaccine doses or regimens. After vaccination, substantial breadth of spike-specific CD8+ and CD4+ T cell responses was reported. Comparable non-spike TCR breadth was observed between vaccine and placebo recipients, consistent with only spike being contained in the vaccine.

The treatment or condition label, read with the paper, signifies: some 19 received Ad26.COV2.S at low or high dose, single or two shots; several received placebo; per-sample allocation not given. Repertoires of vaccine and placebo recipients were sequenced from samples taken on day 63 after the first injection. In Cohort 1b, around 23 adults aged 18-55 years were enrolled at a single site in Boston, USA, between 29 July and 7 August 2020. Ad26.COV2.S was a replication-incompetent adenovirus type 26 vector that expressed a prefusion-stabilized SARS-CoV-2 spike protein derived from the original Wuhan strain. CDR1 is given as MNHEY and CDR2 as SMNVEV, both from the germline V gene (reference sequence). Counted from cysteine to phenylalanine, this CDR3 has 17 amino acids. Just CDR3 DNA is preserved here, 51 bases in frame from base 1. The junction shows trimming of 7 bases on V and 0 bases on J, plus 16 bases between the germline ends.

The immunoSEQ Assay was the method used to sequence TCRbeta CDR3 regions. After extraction, genomic DNA underwent amplification by bias-controlled multiplex PCR, followed by high-throughput sequencing. As for how the authors treated the data: To quantify the absolute abundance of every unique TCRbeta CDR3 region, sequences were collapsed and filtered. T cell fraction was estimated by normalizing TCRbeta template counts to usable DNA, with usable DNA measured through amplification of reference genes found in all nucleated cells. Repertoire TCRs were annotated as SARS-CoV-2-specific when V gene, CDR3 amino acid sequence and J gene were exactly matched to a known reactive TCR set. The reference SARS-CoV-2 TCR set was obtained from MIRA and was filtered for enrichment in COVID-19-positive ImmuneCODE repertoires, whereby public or cross-reactive TCRs were removed. Using the MIRA antigens, annotated TCRs were further analysed by specific ORF or by position within an ORF. Breadth was defined as the number of annotated unique rearrangements divided by the total number of unique productive rearrangements, and depth was defined as the summed frequency of the annotated unique rearrangements. Two-sided Wilcoxon rank-sum tests were applied when comparing TCR breadth between groups. The source is immuneACCESS, and TCRdb retained only in-frame sequences with V and J called. Part of the clones is not carried over; for the studies checked, unresolved V genes explain less than half of this, and the remainder is unexplained. V and J calls and clone size are copied from that table; D and trimming were computed from the DNA. The sample table shows about 350,000 clones, and approximately 90% are seen once. The ten most abundant clones make up around 5.3% of the sample.

With respect to this clone: Its antigen remains unidentified. Base qualities were left out, and no much larger clone turns up one base away.

The chain is encoded by TRBV27 joined to TRBJ1-6; D gene: possibly TRBD1, on 5 matching bases. The receptor's source is a person between 18 and 59 years old who received the Ad26.COV2.S COVID-19 vaccine or a placebo. The sequences come from peripheral blood, collected in a trial of Ad26.COV2.S vaccine versus placebo. The CDR3 protein sequence reads: CASTKTSGSSYNSPLHF. In nucleotides, the sequence is TGTGCCAGCACAAAAACCTCAGGGAGCTCCTATAATTCACCCCTCCACTTT.